These 5 T cell receptor beta chains were all obtained from the same sample, sequenced in a study of cytomegalovirus exposure and HLA in healthy donors. TCRdb keeps only in-frame clones here, not all; method: immunoSEQ multiplex PCR. The table has 200,000 to 250,000 clones, 75% to 95% seen once. Sequencing used PBMCs. Source of these receptors: a woman in her late teens or twenties in good health and CMV-seronegative.

The chain uses TRBV5-6 and TRBJ2-3, with D tentatively TRBD1 (5 bases). The CDR3 spans 16 residues. Trimming left V 0 bases short and J 3 bases short, with 14 bases between. The germline gives CDR1 SGHDT, CDR2 YYEEEE. CDR3 coding DNA: TGTGCCAGCAGCTTGGTAGGGCAGGGATATACAGATACGCAGTATTTT. It yields the protein CASSLVGQGYTDTQYF.

The V and J genes are TRBV19 and TRBJ2-1, with a weak D call TRBD2 (6 bases). V shed 5 bases and J shed 2 bases, with 10 bases lying between them. There are 14 residues in the CDR3. Germline values: CDR1 LNHDA, CDR2 SQIVND (reference sequence). This chain's CDR3 is CASSPRRAYNEQFF. The CDR3 region has the DNA TGTGCCAGTAGTCCTAGGAGGGCCTACAATGAGCAGTTCTTC.

The chain is built from TRBV19 and TRBJ1-5; D is unclear. V gave up 5 bases and J gave up 0 bases, with 14 bases separating them. Germline loops: CDR1 LNHDA, CDR2 SQIVND (reference sequence). The CDR3 totals 16 residues. The CDR3 sequence is CASSPGSRGSNQPQHF. In DNA, the CDR3 is TGTGCCAGTAGTCCCGGGTCACGAGGTAGCAATCAGCCCCAGCATTTT.

The rearrangement uses TRBV7-6 and TRBJ1-5; TRBD1 is a possible D gene (5 bases). This CDR3 comprises 15 residues. Trimming took off 5 bases at V and 5 bases at J, with 16 bases between the two ends. CDR1 SGHVS and CDR2 FNYEAQ come from the germline V gene. The CDR3 DNA sequence: TGTGCCAGCAGCCCAGGGAGGACCGTTGATCAGCCCCAGCATTTT. This codes for CASSPGRTVDQPQHF.

The chain recombines TRBV11-1 with TRBJ2-1, with 7 bases that match TRBD1. Trimming at V came to 5 bases and at J to 0 bases, leaving 4 bases not matched to a gene. Germline assignment: CDR1 SGHAT and CDR2 FQDESV (reference sequence). The CDR3 covers 15 residues. The CDR3 DNA sequence: TGTGCCAGCAGCCCGGACAGGAGCTCCTACAATGAGCAGTTCTTC. Translated, it gives CASSPDRSSYNEQFF.